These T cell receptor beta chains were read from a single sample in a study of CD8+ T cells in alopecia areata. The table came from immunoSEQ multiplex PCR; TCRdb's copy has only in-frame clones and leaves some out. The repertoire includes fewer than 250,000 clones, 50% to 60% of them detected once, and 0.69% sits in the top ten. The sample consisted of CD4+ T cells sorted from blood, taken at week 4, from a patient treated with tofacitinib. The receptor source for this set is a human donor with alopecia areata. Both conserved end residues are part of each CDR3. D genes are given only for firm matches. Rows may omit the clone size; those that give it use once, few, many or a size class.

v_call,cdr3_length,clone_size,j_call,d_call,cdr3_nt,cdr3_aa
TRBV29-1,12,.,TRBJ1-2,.,TGCAGCGTTTCCCCGGCTAACTATGGCTACACCTTC,CSVSPANYGYTF
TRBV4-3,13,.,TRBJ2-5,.,TGCGCCAGCAGCCAAGATCGGGCTGAGACCCAGTACTTC,CASSQDRAETQYF
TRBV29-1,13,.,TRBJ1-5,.,TGCAGCGTTGCGTCAGGCCGGAATCAGCCCCAGCATTTT,CSVASGRNQPQHF
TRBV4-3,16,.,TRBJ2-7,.,TGCGCCAGCAGCCCCCAACTAGGGGGAGGGACGTACGAGCAGTACTTC,CASSPQLGGGTYEQYF
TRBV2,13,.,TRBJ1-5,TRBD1,TGTGCCAGCAGCGGGGACAGATTTCAGCCCCAGCATTTT,CASSGDRFQPQHF
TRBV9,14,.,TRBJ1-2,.,TGTGCCAGCAGCGTAGCGGCGGAAAACTATGGCTACACCTTC,CASSVAAENYGYTF
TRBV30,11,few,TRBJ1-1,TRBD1,TGTGCCTGGAACAGGGGCACTGAAGCTTTCTTT,CAWNRGTEAFF
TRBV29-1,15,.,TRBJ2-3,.,TGCAGCTTACTGAGCCCCCGGGGATCCACAGATACGCAGTATTTT,CSLLSPRGSTDTQYF
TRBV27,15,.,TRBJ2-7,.,TGTGCCAGCAGTTTGTGGAGCGCGGGTCTCAGCGAGCAGTACTTC,CASSLWSAGLSEQYF
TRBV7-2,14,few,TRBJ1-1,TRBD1,TGTGCCAGCAGCGGGAGACAGGGTTGGACTGAAGCTTTCTTT,CASSGRQGWTEAFF
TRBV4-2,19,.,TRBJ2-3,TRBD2,TGTGCCAGCAGCCAAGAGCTTGGAGGACTAGCGGGAGCCCTTGATACGCAGTATTTT,CASSQELGGLAGALDTQYF
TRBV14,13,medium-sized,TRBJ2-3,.,TGTGCCAGCAGCCAAGATATGGCCGATACGCAGTATTTT,CASSQDMADTQYF
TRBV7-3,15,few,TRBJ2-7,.,TGTGCCAGCAGTCGAGTGGGGGGAGCAGGATCCGAGCAGTACTTC,CASSRVGGAGSEQYF
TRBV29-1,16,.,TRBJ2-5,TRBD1,TGCAGCGTTCCGGGACAGGGGGCCCTGTACCAAGAGACCCAGTACTTC,CSVPGQGALYQETQYF
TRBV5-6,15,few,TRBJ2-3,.,TGTGCCAGCAACGGCGTGGGACGGAGCACAGATACGCAGTATTTT,CASNGVGRSTDTQYF
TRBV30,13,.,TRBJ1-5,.,TGTGCCTGGAGTGTAAGGGGCAATCAGCCCCAGCATTTT,CAWSVRGNQPQHF
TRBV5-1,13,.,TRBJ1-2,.,TGCGCCAGCAACGAAGGGACACACTATGGCTACACCTTC,CASNEGTHYGYTF
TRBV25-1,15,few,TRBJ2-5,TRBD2,TGTGCCAGCAGTTCTCTAGCGGGAGGACTGGAGACCCAGTACTTC,CASSSLAGGLETQYF
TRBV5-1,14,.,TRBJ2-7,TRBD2,TGCGCCAGCAGCAATGGCGCTAGCGGCTACGAGCAGTACTTC,CASSNGASGYEQYF
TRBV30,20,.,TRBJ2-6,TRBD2,TGTGCCTGGAGTCCCCTGAGACTAGCGGGAGGCACCTCTGGGGCCAACGTCCTGACTTTC,CAWSPLRLAGGTSGANVLTF
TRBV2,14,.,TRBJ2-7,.,TGTGCCAGCAGACCCACAGTGAACGCCTACGAGCAGTACTTC,CASRPTVNAYEQYF
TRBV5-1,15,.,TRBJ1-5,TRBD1,TGCGCCAGCAGCTTGGGGACAGGGGGAAATCAGCCCCAGCATTTT,CASSLGTGGNQPQHF
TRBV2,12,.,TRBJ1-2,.,TGTGCCAGCAGTGGAGACAGCTATGGCTACACCTTC,CASSGDSYGYTF
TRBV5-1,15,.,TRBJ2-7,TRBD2,TGCGCCAGCAGCCCAGGACTAGCGGGGATTTACCCGCAGTACTTC,CASSPGLAGIYPQYF
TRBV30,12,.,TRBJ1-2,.,TGTGCCTGGACCGCCGGAGCCTCTGGCTACACCTTC,CAWTAGASGYTF
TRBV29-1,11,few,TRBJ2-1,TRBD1,TGCAGCGTTGAAGCTCAGGGGGCTAAGTTCTTC,CSVEAQGAKFF
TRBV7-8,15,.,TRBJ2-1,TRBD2,TGTGCCAGCAGCTTAAGGACTAGCGGGTTCAATGAGCAGTTCTTC,CASSLRTSGFNEQFF
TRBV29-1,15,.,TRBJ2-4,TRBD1,TGCAGCCCGGGACAGGCTCCTCAGGCCAAAAACATTCAGTACTTC,CSPGQAPQAKNIQYF
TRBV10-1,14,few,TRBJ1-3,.,TGCGCCAGCAGTGAGTCAACAGGGAGAAACACCATATATTTT,CASSESTGRNTIYF
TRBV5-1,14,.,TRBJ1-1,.,TGCGCCAGCAGCCCGCTAGGGGAGAACACTGAAGCTTTCTTT,CASSPLGENTEAFF
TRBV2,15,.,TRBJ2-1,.,TGTGCCAGCAGCGAGTGGCGGGTGAACTACAATGAGCAGTTCTTC,CASSEWRVNYNEQFF
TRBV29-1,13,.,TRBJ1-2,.,TGCAGCGTTGACCCGGGAGGGGGGGGCGGCTACACCTTC,CSVDPGGGGGYTF
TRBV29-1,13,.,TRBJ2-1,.,TGCAGCGGGCTACGGGGATCCTTAAACGAGCAGTTCTTC,CSGLRGSLNEQFF
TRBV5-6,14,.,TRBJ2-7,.,TGTGCCAGCAGCACCCAGGACAGTTCCTACGAGCAGTACTTC,CASSTQDSSYEQYF
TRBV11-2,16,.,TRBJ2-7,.,TGTGCCAGCAGCCCAAGCGCCCTGGGGACCTCCTACGAGCAGTACTTC,CASSPSALGTSYEQYF
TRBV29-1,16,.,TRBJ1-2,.,TGCAGCGTCGCAGGTGGAGGGGGGATTTTACCCTATGGCTACACCTTC,CSVAGGGGILPYGYTF
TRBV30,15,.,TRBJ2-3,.,TGTGCCTGGAGTGTAGGGGGTTTCGGCACAGATACGCAGTATTTT,CAWSVGGFGTDTQYF
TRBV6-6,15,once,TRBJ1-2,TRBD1,TGTGCCAGCAGTTACAACACAGGGGCGGGCTATGGCTACACCTTC,CASSYNTGAGYGYTF
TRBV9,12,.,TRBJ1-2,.,TGTGCCAGCAGCGGAAATAGCTATGGCTACACCTTC,CASSGNSYGYTF
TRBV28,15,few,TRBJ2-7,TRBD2,TGTGCCAGCAGTTTATCTTCTAGCGGGAGCTACGAGCAGTACTTC,CASSLSSSGSYEQYF
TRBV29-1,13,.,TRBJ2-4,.,TGCAGCGTCCAGGACAGAGCCAAAAACATTCAGTACTTC,CSVQDRAKNIQYF
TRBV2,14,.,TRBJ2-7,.,TGTGCCAGCAGTGAAGGGGGGTATGGGTACGAGCAGTACTTC,CASSEGGYGYEQYF
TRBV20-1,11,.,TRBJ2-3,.,TGCAGTGTGGGTAGCACAGATACGCAGTATTTT,CSVGSTDTQYF
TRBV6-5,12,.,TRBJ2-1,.,TGTGCCAGCAGTTACCCGGGGACCAAGCAGTTCTTC,CASSYPGTKQFF
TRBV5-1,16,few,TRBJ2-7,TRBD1,TGCGCCAGCAGCCAGACGGCCGGGACAGGGAGCTACGAGCAGTACTTC,CASSQTAGTGSYEQYF
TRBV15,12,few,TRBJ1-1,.,TGTGCCACCAGCAGAGATAAAGTTCCAGCTTTCTTT,CATSRDKVPAFF